This TCR beta chain is from a study of blood T cell repertoires in COVID-19. The table came from immunoSEQ multiplex PCR; TCRdb's copy has only in-frame clones and leaves some out. The repertoire includes about 270,000 clones, roughly 85% of them detected once, and 8% to 9.5% sits in the top ten. The length of the CDR3 is 13 residues. In germline, CDR1 is MDHEN, CDR2 SYDVKM. Trimming stripped 7 bases from V and 9 bases from J, with 18 bases between. The clonotype originates from a woman between 50 and 59 years old who had recovered from COVID-19. V gene TRBV28 combines with J gene TRBJ1-2; maybe TRBD1 (6 bases). The sequenced material came from peripheral blood. In nucleotides, the CDR3 is TGTGCCAGCATAGGACAGCCCGAGATCAGCTACACCTTC. This sequence encodes CASIGQPEISYTF.